The present T cell receptor beta chain was sequenced within a study of blood T cell repertoires in COVID-19 (dated by TCRdb to 2019 to 2021). For the study in its entirety: Collaborator samples came from the United States, Italy and Spain and covered acute and convalescent phases of COVID-19. Samples were obtained from the ongoing ImmuneRACE study (first 160 participants) and from 1,254 subjects provided by 6 global collaborators. The prospective study material was composed of cDNA or gDNA derived from T cells, B-cell-depleted T cells, or PBMCs. Sample metadata almost always included a de-identified subject ID, COVID-19 status, age in years and sex. Deeply sampled blood TCRbeta repertoires from subjects exposed to, actively infected with, or recovered from COVID-19 were included in the dataset. The repertoires were made available in a free public database intended to serve as a resource for research on the immune response to SARS-CoV-2. Where available, HLA class I and class II types were obtained from metadata supplied by the sample provider rather than from assay-based typing. The paper as a whole reports these results and caveats: The amount of clinical and demographic metadata varied by source and participant and was provided uncurated.

About this clone: The antigen it binds to is not known. No base quality values were provided; no much bigger clone lies one nucleotide off.

The immunoSEQ Assay, a bias-controlled multiplex PCR, was used to amplify TCRbeta CDR3 regions from genomic DNA. As for how the authors treated the data: Nucleated cell counts per sample were estimated from amplification of reference gene primers within the assay. To quantify the absolute abundance of each unique TCRbeta CDR3 rearrangement, sequence reads were collapsed and filtered. For each sample, productive Simpson clonality was calculated as the square root of Simpson's diversity index across productive rearrangements. TCRdb obtained this table from immuneACCESS and retained in-frame rearrangements with V and J assigned. These tables miss some clones; where compared with another copy, unresolved V genes account for less than half of the shortfall, and the remainder is unexplained. Clonal size and the V and J genes are those of that table, whereas D and trimming came from the DNA. In all, the sample holds 200,000 or so clones, and about 88% of those were seen once. Together, the top ten hold roughly 2.8% of the sample.

CDR3 length: 15 amino acids, cysteine to phenylalanine. The read is trimmed to its CDR3 DNA, 45 bases read in frame from base 1. The germline V gene sets CDR1 to SGHAT and CDR2 to FQNNGV. V is pared back by 5 bases and J by 3 bases, with 17 bases lying between the germline termini. Participants in the prospective study were aged 18 to 89 years, lived in about two dozen United States geographic areas, and enrolled through a virtual design. To assign participants to cohorts, the prospective study relied on clinical history that participants themselves reported in a screening survey and a study questionnaire. For ImmuneRACE Cohort 3, a participant was defined as recovered based on two consecutive negative NP/OP PCR tests, clearance by a healthcare professional, or resolution of symptoms. Mobile phlebotomists in the prospective study collected whole blood, serum and a nasopharyngeal or oropharyngeal swab from every participant. Participants in the prospective study had the option to provide additional blood draws and questionnaires over an approximately 2-month period. Before DNA extraction, blood samples from the prospective study were shipped at room temperature or frozen.

The rearrangement joined TRBV11-2 to TRBJ2-7; tentative D gene TRBD2, with 6 bases matching. This clonotype was obtained from a woman aged 30 to 39 who had recovered from COVID-19. The source material was PBMCs or T cells enriched from blood (not recorded which). CDR3 sequence: CASSPAAGRFYEQYF. The bases read TGTGCCAGCAGCCCGGCGGCGGGAAGGTTCTACGAGCAGTACTTC.